This TCR beta chain was retrieved from a study of blood T cells in healthy people across ages. Findings and limits, study-wide: Unsorted PBMC input precluded a conclusive naive versus antigen-experienced comparison.

With a J-beta primer mix and a sample-barcoded 5' primer, a second PCR ran about 6 to 11 cycles. TCRdb reprocessed the 5' RACE reads via MiXCR and lists one record per CDR3 protein. The sample yields about 930,000 distinct CDR3 sequences, roughly 28% seen once. The CDR3 extends over 14 amino acids. Trimming shortened V by 1 base and J by 7 bases, and 14 bases separated the two germline ends. The germline gives CDR1 SGHAT, CDR2 FQNNGV. In the case of this clonotype: The antigen remains unidentified.

These same data were also listed under a study on T cells of mothers and their children. Turning to that study: The extracted RNA was employed in its entirety for cDNA synthesis, at roughly 1.5 ug per 15 ul. For each mother, over 9.5 million TCR beta CDR3 reads were obtained, and for each child, around 3 million. Slightly, though not significantly, more overlap was seen in related than in unrelated mother-child pairs.

This clonotype originated in a middle-aged woman in good health. The sequencing sample was made of blood. This chain connects TRBV11-2 to TRBJ2-7, with D possibly being TRBD1 (5 bases). CDR3 sequence: CASSLAQGLGEQYF. The DNA of the CDR3 is TGTGCCAGCAGCTTAGCTCAGGGTTTGGGAGAGCAGTACTTC.